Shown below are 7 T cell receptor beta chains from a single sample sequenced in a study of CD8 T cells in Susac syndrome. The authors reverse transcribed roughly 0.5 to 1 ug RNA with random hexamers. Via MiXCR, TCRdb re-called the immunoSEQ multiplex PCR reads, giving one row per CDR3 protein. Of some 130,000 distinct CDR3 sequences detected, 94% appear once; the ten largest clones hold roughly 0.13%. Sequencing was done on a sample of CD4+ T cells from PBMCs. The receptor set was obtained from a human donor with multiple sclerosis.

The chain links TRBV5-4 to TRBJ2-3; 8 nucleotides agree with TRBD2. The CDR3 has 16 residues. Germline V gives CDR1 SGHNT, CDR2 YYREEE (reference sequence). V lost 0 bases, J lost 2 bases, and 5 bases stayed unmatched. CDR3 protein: CASSLGGGGPTDTQYF. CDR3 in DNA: TGTGCCAGCAGCTTGGGGGGCGGGGGGCCCACAGATACGCAGTATTTT. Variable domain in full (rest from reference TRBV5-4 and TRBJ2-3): ETGVTQSPTHLIKTRGQQVTLRCSSQSGHNTVSWYQQALGQGPQFIFQYYREEENGRGNFPPRFSGLQFPNYSSELNVNALELDDSALYLCASSLGGGGPTDTQYFGPGTRLTVL.

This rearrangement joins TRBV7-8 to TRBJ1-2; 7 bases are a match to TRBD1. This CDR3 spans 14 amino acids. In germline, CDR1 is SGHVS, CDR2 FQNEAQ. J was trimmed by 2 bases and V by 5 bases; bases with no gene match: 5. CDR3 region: CASSLGQKNYGYTF. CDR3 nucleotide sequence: TGTGCCAGCAGCCTGGGACAGAAGAACTATGGCTACACCTTC.

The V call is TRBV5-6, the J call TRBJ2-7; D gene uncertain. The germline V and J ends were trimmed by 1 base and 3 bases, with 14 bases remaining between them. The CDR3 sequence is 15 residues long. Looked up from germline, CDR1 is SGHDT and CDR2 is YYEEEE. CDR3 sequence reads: CASSLKSGYGYEQYF. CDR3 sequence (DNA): TGTGCCAGCAGCTTGAAATCCGGCTACGGCTACGAGCAGTACTTC. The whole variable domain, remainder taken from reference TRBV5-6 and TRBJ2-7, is DAGVTQSPTHLIKTRGQQVTLRCSPKSGHDTVSWYQQALGQGPQFIFQYYEEEERQRGNFPDRFSGHQFPNYSSELNVNALLLGDSALYLCASSLKSGYGYEQYFGPGTRLTVT.

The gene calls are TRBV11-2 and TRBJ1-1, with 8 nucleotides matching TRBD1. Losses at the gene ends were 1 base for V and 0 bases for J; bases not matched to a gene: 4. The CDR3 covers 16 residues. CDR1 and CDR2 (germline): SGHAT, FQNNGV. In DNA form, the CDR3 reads TGTGCCAGCAGCTTAGGAGGACAGGGCTTGAACACTGAAGCTTTCTTT. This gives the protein CASSLGGQGLNTEAFF.

The CDR3 spells CAISESAGGDEQFF. For the CDR3, the DNA is TGTGCCATCAGTGAGTCCGCGGGAGGGGATGAGCAGTTCTTC. The chain uses TRBV10-3 and TRBJ2-1, with TRBD2 matching 9 bases. CDR3 length: 14 residues. The V gene's germline CDR1 is ENHRY and CDR2 SYGVKD. J lost 8 bases, V lost 0 bases, and 2 bases had no gene match.

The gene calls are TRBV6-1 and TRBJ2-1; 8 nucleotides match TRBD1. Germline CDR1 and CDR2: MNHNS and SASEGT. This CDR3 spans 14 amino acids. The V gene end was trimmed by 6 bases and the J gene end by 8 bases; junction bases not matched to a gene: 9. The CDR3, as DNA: TGTGCCAGCAGGTTACGTAACAGGGGGGATGAGCAGTTCTTC. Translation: CASRLRNRGDEQFF.

This CDR3 is CASSTSGVNEQFF. CDR3 coding DNA: TGTGCCAGTTCGACTAGCGGGGTAAATGAGCAGTTCTTC. The rearrangement joins TRBV5-8 to TRBJ2-1, with 11 bases matching TRBD2. Germline V gives CDR1 SGHTS, CDR2 YDEGEE. The CDR3 runs 13 residues. J was trimmed by 7 bases and V by 8 bases; bases with no gene match: 5.